A selection of T cell receptor beta chains follows, all from one sample in a study of cytomegalovirus exposure and HLA in healthy donors. The data were produced by immunoSEQ multiplex PCR, yet TCRdb's version contains in-frame clones alone and is incomplete. The listing contains 80,000 or so clones. The sequenced material came from PBMCs. The source is a woman in her thirties in good health and CMV-seronegative. CDR3s include the opening cysteine and the closing phenylalanine or tryptophan. A D gene is named only where the DNA matches it firmly.

TRBD2	TRBV5-1	TRBJ2-2	TGCGCCAGCAGCTCCGGACTAGCAGCGGGGGAGCTGTTTTTT	CASSSGLAAGELFF
TRBD1	TRBV5-1	TRBJ1-1	TGCGCCAGCAGCACCGACAGGGTGGACACTGAAGCTTTCTTT	CASSTDRVDTEAFF
-	TRBV6-5	TRBJ1-1	TGTGCCACCACCTCGTATAGTGAAGCTTTCTTT	CATTSYSEAFF
TRBD2	TRBV30	TRBJ2-7	TGTGCCTGGAGTGTACTAGGAGGGCGGGGGGCCTACGAGCAGTACTTC	CAWSVLGGRGAYEQYF
-	TRBV6-1	TRBJ1-3	TGTGCCAGCAGTGAAAGCCTTACCTCTGGAAACACCATATATTTT	CASSESLTSGNTIYF
TRBD1	TRBV18	TRBJ2-3	TGTGCCAGCTCTCCCTTATCGAGGACAGGGGGCGCAGATACGCAGTATTTT	CASSPLSRTGGADTQYF
TRBD1	TRBV5-1	TRBJ2-5	TGCGCCAGCAGCGCCCGGGACAGGCTACAAGAGACCCAGTACTTC	CASSARDRLQETQYF
TRBD1	TRBV6-1	TRBJ1-2	TGTGCCAGCAGTGCAGGGACAGGGGGGATGGACTATGGCTACACCTTC	CASSAGTGGMDYGYTF
TRBD1	TRBV19	TRBJ1-1	TGTGCCAGTACCACAGGGACAGGGCGAACTGAAGCTTTCTTT	CASTTGTGRTEAFF
TRBD1	TRBV30	TRBJ1-1	TGTGCCTGGAGTGTCGCAGGGGGTTTTGACACTGAAGCTTTCTTT	CAWSVAGGFDTEAFF